Below, 22 T cell receptor beta chains from the same sample are listed, as sequenced in a study of T-cell reconstitution after alpha-beta-depleted transplantation in children. The library targeted TCRbeta and was prepared with unique molecular identifiers. Using its own MiXCR run on the PCR reads, TCRdb lists one record per CDR3 protein. This sample has about 610,000 distinct CDR3 sequences, with roughly 10% found just once. The source material was PBMCs from the stem cell graft donor, sampled from the stem cell graft. The receptors originated from a human donor who donated a stem cell graft to a child with acute myeloid leukemia.

This chain joins TRBV5-6 and TRBJ2-7; D call uncertain. The germline V gene has CDR1 SGHDT and CDR2 YYEEEE. Trimming stripped 1 base from V and 3 bases from J, with 11 bases between. This CDR3 region has 14 residues. CDR3 in amino acids: CASSLLETRYEQYF. CDR3 nucleotides: TGTGCCAGCAGCTTGCTCGAGACTCGCTACGAGCAGTACTTC.

There are many counts of this clonotype. V usage is TRBV12-3 or TRBV12-4 and J usage is TRBJ2-3; unclear D gene. This CDR3 region has 12 residues. Trimming took off 3 bases at V and 10 bases at J, with 11 bases between the two ends. The CDR3 DNA reads TGTGCCAGCAGTTTGAGCGACCGGGCGCAGTATTTT. Encoded protein: CASSLSDRAQYF.

The genes are TRBV30 and TRBJ2-1, with 10 bases fitting TRBD2. Germline V gene lookup returns CDR1 GTSNPN and CDR2 SVGIG (reference sequence). This CDR3 spans 21 amino acids. Losses at the gene ends were 2 bases for V and 3 bases for J; bases not matched to a gene: 22. CDR3 sequence reads: CAWSTYLGTSEGGGIYNEQFF. In DNA, the CDR3 is TGTGCCTGGAGTACCTACCTTGGGACTAGCGAAGGGGGTGGGATCTACAATGAGCAGTTCTTC. Together with reference TRBV30 and TRBJ2-1, the CDR3 gives the full variable domain: SQTIHQWPATLVQPVGSPLSLECTVEGTSNPNLYWYRQAAGRGLQLLFYSVGIGQISSEVPQNLSASRPQDRQFILSSKKLLLSDSGFYLCAWSTYLGTSEGGGIYNEQFFGPGTRLTVL.

This clonotype occurred a few times. The rearrangement joins TRBV20-1 to TRBJ2-7, with TRBD1 matching 7 bases. Trimming at V came to 0 bases and at J to 0 bases, leaving 5 bases not matched to a gene. This CDR3 has 15 amino acids. Germline assignment: CDR1 DFQATT and CDR2 SNEGSKA (reference sequence). DNA for the CDR3: TGCAGTGCTAGAGAGGGGACAGCCGACTCCTACGAGCAGTACTTC. It yields the protein CSAREGTADSYEQYF.

The chain combines TRBV4-2 with TRBJ2-3; a weak D match, TRBD2 (6 bases). This CDR3 is built from 12 residues. Germline values: CDR1 LGHNA, CDR2 YNFKEQ. The V end lost 2 bases, the J end lost 10 bases, and 10 bases lay between the germline ends. This CDR3 reads CASSQHGGSQYF. CDR3 nucleotide sequence: TGTGCCAGCAGCCAACACGGGGGTTCGCAGTATTTT.

V and J are TRBV5-1 and TRBJ2-1; TRBD2 matches at 9 bases. Trimming removed 0 bases from V and 0 bases from J; junction bases left unmatched: 10. The CDR3 has 19 residues. CDR1 is SGHRS and CDR2 is YFSETQ in the germline V gene. The chain's CDR3 is CASSLVPAGGVSSYNEQFF. The DNA of the CDR3 is TGCGCCAGCAGCTTGGTACCCGCGGGAGGGGTAAGCTCCTACAATGAGCAGTTCTTC.

This clonotype was detected a few times. The chain employs TRBV27 and TRBJ2-7, with TRBD2 matching over 11 bases. J gave up 6 bases and V 7 bases, and 8 bases lay outside the gene matches. Germline lookup yields CDR1 MNHEY and CDR2 SMNVEV (reference sequence). This CDR3 comprises 14 residues. Written as DNA, the CDR3 is TGTGCCAGCACTATAGCGGGAGGGATGGGCGAGCAGTACTTC. Protein product: CASTIAGGMGEQYF.

This clonotype was counted only a few times. The V gene is TRBV12-3 or TRBV12-4, the J gene TRBJ2-3; 8 nucleotides line up with TRBD2. With V trimmed by 8 bases and J by 7 bases, 17 bases remained unmatched. The CDR3 is 16 amino acids. CDR3: CASGRPGGEGRYTQYF. The CDR3 bases are TGTGCCAGCGGCCGTCCCGGGGGGGAGGGCCGGTATACGCAGTATTTT.

This clonotype was counted a few times. The V gene is TRBV20-1, the J gene TRBJ2-2; D gene uncertain. Trimming pared 2 bases from V and 0 bases from J, leaving 7 bases between. This CDR3 is built from 14 residues. Germline V lookup: CDR1 DFQATT, CDR2 SNEGSKA (reference sequence). The chain's CDR3 is CSARRGANTGELFF. DNA for the CDR3: TGCAGTGCTAGACGTGGGGCGAACACCGGGGAGCTGTTTTTT.

This clonotype has at least ten counts. J is TRBJ2-3 and V is TRBV29-1, with D perhaps matching TRBD2 (5 bases). CDR1 and CDR2 (germline): SQVTM, ANQGSEA. With 7 bases removed from V and 2 bases from J, the gap between germline ends came to 7 bases. This CDR3 has 11 residues. This CDR3 is CSGGFTDTQYF. For the CDR3, the DNA is TGCAGCGGCGGGTTCACAGATACGCAGTATTTT.

In its sample, this clonotype was seen many times. The rearrangement joins TRBV29-1 to TRBJ1-5, with 8 bases that match TRBD1. This CDR3 contains 15 residues. V lost 6 bases to trimming and J lost 2 bases; unmatched junction nucleotides: 9. CDR1 and CDR2 (germline): SQVTM, ANQGSEA. DNA of the CDR3: TGCAGCGTCGGGTCGGGGACAGGCCGCAATCAGCCCCAGCATTTT. Its translation is CSVGSGTGRNQPQHF.

This clonotype was detected a few times. This chain links TRBV20-1 with TRBJ2-5, with 13 nucleotides matching TRBD2. The length of the CDR3 is 16 residues. CDR1 DFQATT and CDR2 SNEGSKA come from the germline V gene (reference sequence). Trimming removed 3 bases from V and 2 bases from J; junction bases left unmatched: 6. The CDR3 DNA reads TGCAGTGCTAGCATACTAGCGGGAGGGGGACAAGAGACCCAGTACTTC. As protein: CSASILAGGGQETQYF.

At least ten counts were recorded for this clonotype. The J gene is TRBJ2-5, the V gene TRBV4-2; 10 bases map to TRBD1. CDR3 length equals 13 residues. V shed 7 bases and J 5 bases; nucleotides not matched to a gene: 4. CDR1 LGHNA and CDR2 YNFKEQ come from the germline V gene. CDR3 nucleotides: TGTGCCAGCACGGGACAGGGGACGGAGACCCAGTACTTC. It yields the protein CASTGQGTETQYF.

A few counts support this clonotype. The V and J genes are TRBV12-3 or TRBV12-4 and TRBJ2-3; tentative D call: TRBD2 (7 bases). The CDR3 loop spans 15 amino acids. Between the trimmed V and J ends, which lost 7 bases and 1 base, there was a span of 15 bases. The CDR3 reads CASNEAGGRTDTQYF. For the CDR3, the DNA is TGTGCCAGCAATGAGGCCGGGGGGCGCACAGATACGCAGTATTTT.

Concerning this clonotype: Because the CDR3's place on the DNA is in doubt, the DNA is left out and the CDR3 is given as listed by TCRdb. The chain links TRBV11-1 to TRBJ2-7. The CDR3 has 13 residues if both end residues are counted. Germline CDR1 reads SGHAT; CDR2 reads FQDESV (reference sequence). The chain's CDR3 is CASSTSRTYEQYF.

This clonotype appeared many times. The chain combines TRBV20-1 with TRBJ2-3; D remains unclear. Trimming cost V 6 bases and J 2 bases, with 6 bases left between them. Per germline, CDR1 DFQATT and CDR2 SNEGSKA (reference sequence). The CDR3 covers 11 residues. CDR3 protein: CSAPITDTQYF. CDR3 bases: TGCAGTGCCCCGATCACAGATACGCAGTATTTT.

Regarding this clonotype: Since a much larger clone is just one base distant, this may be a read error. The chain is built from TRBV6-7 and TRBJ1-1, with D possibly TRBD1 on 6 matching bases. TRBV6-7 carries the ORF label, with uncertain function. The CDR3 extends over 12 amino acids. CDR3 coding DNA: TGTGCCACCACAGGGATAGGCACTGAATCTTTCTTT. Encoded protein: CATTGIGTESFF.

The CDR3 sequence is CATSDSLQALSNTGELFF. The DNA for the CDR3 is TGTGCCACCAGTGATTCACTGCAGGCCTTGTCGAACACCGGGGAGCTGTTTTTT. This chain links TRBV24-1 with TRBJ2-2; no clear D gene. The CDR3 loop spans 18 amino acids. Germline-derived CDR1 and CDR2 are KGHDR and SFDVKD. V lost 2 bases, J lost 0 bases, and 15 bases lay in between.

This clonotype was detected many times. The CDR3 DNA follows: TGTGCCAGCAGCTCCCAAGCGGGAGGGATAACAGATACGCAGTATTTT. Its protein is CASSSQAGGITDTQYF. The chain carries TRBV7-2 and TRBJ2-3; TRBD2 agrees at 10 bases. The CDR3 runs 16 residues. The germline CDR1 and CDR2 sequences are SGHTA and FQGNSA. V gave up 4 bases and J gave up 3 bases; unmatched junction bases: 7.

This clonotype was seen ten or more times. The chain uses TRBV28 and TRBJ1-1; D is undetermined. V lost 6 bases to trimming and J lost 6 bases, with 11 bases between them. The CDR3 extends over 12 amino acids. The germline gives CDR1 MDHEN, CDR2 SYDVKM. CDR3 nucleotides: TGTGCCAGCAGCCTCTTCAGCGCTGAAGCTTTCTTT. This encodes CASSLFSAEAFF.

This clonotype was detected many times. The V call is TRBV20-1, the J call TRBJ2-7; 7 bases fit TRBD2. The germline V gene has CDR1 DFQATT and CDR2 SNEGSKA (reference sequence). The CDR3 length is 15 residues. V lost 1 base, J lost 0 bases, and 6 bases stayed unmatched. CDR3 residues: CSARVVAGSSYEQYF. CDR3 bases: TGCAGTGCTAGAGTGGTAGCGGGTAGCTCCTACGAGCAGTACTTC.

This clonotype was observed at least ten times. The rearrangement links TRBV29-1 to TRBJ1-2, with 7 positions matching TRBD1. Germline V CDR1 and CDR2: SQVTM, ANQGSEA. The CDR3 extends over 13 amino acids. V was clipped by 7 bases and J by 4 bases; unmatched bases: 9. The chain's CDR3 is CSGLTGEVYGYTF. CDR3 nucleotides: TGCAGCGGACTCACAGGGGAGGTCTATGGCTACACCTTC.